This T cell receptor (beta chain) was recorded in a study of cytomegalovirus exposure and HLA in healthy donors. Across the study: From HLA-typed donors, an early data release held approximately 85 million unique TCRs.

This clone is a singleton in its sample. No antigen is known for it. CDR1 LNHDA and CDR2 SQIVND come from the germline V gene (reference sequence). The CDR3 length is 16 residues. V dropped 0 bases and J dropped 8 bases, with 17 bases sitting between them. PCR primers comprised 60 Vbeta and 13 Jbeta primers. The assay was immunoSEQ multiplex PCR, and TCRdb's table has in-frame clones only and misses some. Counted here are roughly 120,000 clones, roughly four fifths occurring once; the ten biggest clones make up 10% to 12%. Regarding the study as a whole: 87-base-pair reads could not separate some V segments, including TRBV6-2 and TRBV6-3. Follow-up analysis found HLA locus-dependent TCR association rates, highest for DRB1 and lowest for HLA-C.

The clonotype comes from a male donor in good health and CMV-seropositive. Specimen: PBMCs. J is TRBJ2-4 and V is TRBV19; tentative D call: TRBD2 (5 bases). The CDR3 nucleotides read TGTGCCAGTAGTATAGATAGGCGGACCGGCGGGCACATTCAGTACTTC. It encodes CASSIDRRTGGHIQYF.